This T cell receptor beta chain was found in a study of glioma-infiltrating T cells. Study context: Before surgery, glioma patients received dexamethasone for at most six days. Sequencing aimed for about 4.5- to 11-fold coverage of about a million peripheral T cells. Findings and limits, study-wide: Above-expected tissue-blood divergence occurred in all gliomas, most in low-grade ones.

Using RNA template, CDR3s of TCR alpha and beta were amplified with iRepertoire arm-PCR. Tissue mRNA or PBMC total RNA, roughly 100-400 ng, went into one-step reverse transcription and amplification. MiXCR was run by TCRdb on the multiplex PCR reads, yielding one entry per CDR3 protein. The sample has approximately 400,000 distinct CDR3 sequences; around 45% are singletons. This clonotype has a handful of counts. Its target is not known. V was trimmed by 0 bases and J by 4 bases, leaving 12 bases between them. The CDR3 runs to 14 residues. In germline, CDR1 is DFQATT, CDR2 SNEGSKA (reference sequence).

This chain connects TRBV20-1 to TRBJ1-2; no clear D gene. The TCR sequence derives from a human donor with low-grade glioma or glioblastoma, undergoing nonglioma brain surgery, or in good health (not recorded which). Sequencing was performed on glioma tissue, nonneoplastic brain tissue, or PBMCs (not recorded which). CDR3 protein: CSARDTGGGYGYTF. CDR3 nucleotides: TGCAGTGCTAGAGATACGGGAGGTGGCTATGGCTACACCTTC.